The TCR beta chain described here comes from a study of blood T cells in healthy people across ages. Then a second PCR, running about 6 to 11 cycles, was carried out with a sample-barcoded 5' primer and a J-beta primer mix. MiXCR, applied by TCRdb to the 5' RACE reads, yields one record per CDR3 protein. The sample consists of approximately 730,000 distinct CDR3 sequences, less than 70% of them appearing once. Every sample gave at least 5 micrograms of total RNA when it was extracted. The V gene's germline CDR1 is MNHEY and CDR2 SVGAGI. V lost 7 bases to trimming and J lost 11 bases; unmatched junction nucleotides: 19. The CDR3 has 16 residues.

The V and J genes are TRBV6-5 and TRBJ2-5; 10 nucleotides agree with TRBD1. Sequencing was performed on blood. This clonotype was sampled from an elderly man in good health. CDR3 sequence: CASIPRTGGPLSEQYF. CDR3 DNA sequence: TGTGCCAGCATCCCTCGGACAGGGGGTCCCCTCTCTGAGCAGTACTTC.